This entry concerns a single TCR beta chain. Its antigen is unknown. Per the germline V gene, CDR1 is SGHAT and CDR2 is FQNNGV. CDR3 length equals 18 residues. The ends were cut back, 0 bases at V and 0 bases at J, with 12 bases in the middle. Profiled with immunoSEQ multiplex PCR; TCRdb holds only in-frame clones, not every one. There are more than 65,000 clones in the sample; approximately 81% occur only once, and 1.2% lies in the top ten. This entry is derived from a study of vaccination effects on CD4 cells after COVID-19. Study outcomes and limitations: Vaccine- and infection-induced clones showed marked clonal contraction late following vaccination.

Before any sequencing was done, the ViraFEST assay used viral peptide pools to expand antigen-specific CD4+ T cells. CD4+ T cells were isolated after nine to ten days of culture. Participants completed two doses of the BNT162b2 or mRNA-1273 vaccine. The gene calls are TRBV11-2 and TRBJ2-6; D is uncertain. Sequences were derived from CD4+ T cells from PBMCs cultured with HCoV-229E spike peptides, sampled after COVID-19 vaccination. The clonotype comes from a human donor who received a COVID-19 vaccine. CDR3 in DNA: TGTGCCAGCAGCTTAGATAGACACTCGAGCTCTGGGGCCAACGTCCTGACTTTC. It translates to CASSLDRHSSSGANVLTF.